The 4 T cell receptor beta chains presented below share a single source sample, sequenced in a study of CD8 T cells in Susac syndrome. It was with random hexamers that about 0.45 to 1 ug RNA was reverse transcribed. TCRdb recomputed calls from the immunoSEQ multiplex PCR reads with MiXCR, one row per CDR3 protein. This sample carries 84,000 or so distinct CDR3 sequences, around 93% of them seen once, and the ten largest clones take about 0.45%. Sequencing input: CD8+ T cells from PBMCs. Source of these receptors: a human donor with Susac syndrome.

The chain links TRBV3-1 to TRBJ2-1; D is perhaps TRBD2 (6 bases). CDR3 length: 17 amino acids. Germline CDR1 is LGHDT and CDR2 is YNNKEL (reference sequence). V lost 1 base and J 1 base, leaving 14 bases between the germline ends. CDR3: CASSQVGSGPSYNEQFF. The DNA of the CDR3 is TGTGCCAGCAGCCAAGTGGGGAGCGGGCCGTCCTACAATGAGCAGTTCTTC.

The chain employs TRBV27 and TRBJ1-2; D possibly corresponds to TRBD1 (6 bases). Trimming took off 3 bases at V and 6 bases at J, with 14 bases between the two ends. In germline, CDR1 is MNHEY, CDR2 SMNVEV (reference sequence). This CDR3 has 14 amino acids. CDR3 residues: CASSFGGGSHGYTF. The CDR3 DNA is TGTGCCAGCAGTTTCGGGGGGGGCTCTCATGGCTACACCTTC.

J is TRBJ1-2 and V is TRBV11-3, with TRBD1 identical over 9 bases. The CDR3 is 14 residues long. Trimming took 5 bases from V and 6 from J; bases not matched to a gene: 7. Germline lookup yields CDR1 SGHNT and CDR2 YENEEA. The chain's CDR3 is CASSTGTGYHGYTF. CDR3 bases: TGTGCCAGCAGCACTGGGACAGGGTATCATGGCTACACCTTC.

V and J are TRBV5-6 and TRBJ2-2; D unresolved. CDR1 is SGHDT and CDR2 is YYEEEE in the germline V gene. V was trimmed by 0 bases and J by 6 bases, leaving 6 bases between them. This CDR3 region has 13 residues. CDR3 in DNA: TGTGCCAGCAGCTTGGGGGTTCCCGGGGAGCTGTTTTTT. It is translated as CASSLGVPGELFF.